This TCR beta chain emerged from a study of blood T cells in healthy people across ages. Trimming cost V 0 bases and J 5 bases, with 15 bases left between them. CDR1 is DFQATT, CDR2 SNEGSKA, per germline (reference sequence). The CDR3 sequence is 15 residues long. This clonotype occurred many times. PCR was performed a second time for about 7 to 11 cycles using a sample-barcoded 5' primer and a J-beta primer mix. TCRdb re-derived calls from the 5' RACE reads in MiXCR, one entry per CDR3 protein. The data show about 900,000 distinct CDR3 sequences, around 48% seen once. The V call is TRBV20-1, the J call TRBJ2-3; a possible D gene is TRBD2 (5 bases). The specimen was blood. This TCR was recovered from a man aged 25 to 40 in good health. CDR3 sequence reads: CSAREEASNRDTQYF. In DNA form, the CDR3 reads TGCAGTGCTAGAGAAGAGGCTAGCAATAGAGATACGCAGTATTTT.